Listed below are T cell receptor beta chains from one sample, sequenced in a study of T-cell reconstitution after alpha-beta-depleted transplantation in children. TCRdb itself ran the PCR reads through MiXCR, one entry per CDR3 protein. This sample has 600,000 or so distinct CDR3 sequences, with 23% found just once. This specimen was PBMCs, mostly from graft donor cells, taken 360 days after TCRalphabeta/CD19-depleted stem cell transplant. The receptor source for this set is a boy in the first two years of life who had a stem cell transplant for acute myeloid leukemia, so the T cells may come from the graft donor. CDR3s include the opening cysteine and the closing phenylalanine or tryptophan. The order of the fields is V gene, D gene, clone size, J gene, CDR3 protein, CDR3 DNA. A D gene is named only where the DNA matches it firmly. Expanded clones get a size class; other rows say once, few or many, or leave the size out.

v_gene: TRBV7-2
d_gene: -
abundance: few
j_gene: TRBJ2-3
CDR3aa: CASSFPDGTDTQYF
CDR3nt: TGTGCCAGCAGCTTCCCCGACGGGACAGATACGCAGTATTTT

v_gene: TRBV29-1
d_gene: TRBD1
abundance: many
j_gene: TRBJ2-5
CDR3aa: CSVGDRVQETQYF
CDR3nt: TGCAGCGTTGGGGACAGGGTACAAGAGACCCAGTACTTC

v_gene: TRBV5-1
d_gene: -
abundance: few
j_gene: TRBJ2-1
CDR3aa: CASSLVGLHNEQFF
CDR3nt: TGCGCCAGCAGCTTGGTGGGCCTTCACAATGAGCAGTTCTTC

v_gene: TRBV12-3/TRBV12-4
d_gene: -
abundance: -
j_gene: TRBJ1-2
CDR3aa: CASHRVPANYGYSF
CDR3nt: TGTGCCAGCCATCGGGTTCCAGCTAACTATGGCTACAGCTTC

v_gene: TRBV15
d_gene: -
abundance: few
j_gene: TRBJ2-1
CDR3aa: CATSSTLEAYNEQFF
CDR3nt: TGTGCCACCAGCAGCACTCTAGAAGCCTACAATGAGCAGTTCTTC

v_gene: TRBV20-1
d_gene: -
abundance: many
j_gene: TRBJ2-1
CDR3aa: CSARDGQARAIFNEQFF
CDR3nt: TGCAGTGCTAGAGATGGACAAGCGCGGGCGATTTTCAATGAGCAGTTCTTC

v_gene: TRBV6-6
d_gene: TRBD2
abundance: few
j_gene: TRBJ2-7
CDR3aa: CASSYTSGGQYF
CDR3nt: TGTGCCAGCAGTTACACGAGCGGGGGGCAGTACTTC

v_gene: TRBV18
d_gene: -
abundance: -
j_gene: TRBJ2-1
CDR3aa: CASSTLPSYNEQFF
CDR3nt: TGTGCCAGCTCGACCCTCCCCTCCTACAATGAGCAGTTCTTC

v_gene: TRBV20-1
d_gene: -
abundance: few
j_gene: TRBJ2-3
CDR3aa: CSARGIARTDTQYF
CDR3nt: TGCAGTGCTAGGGGGATTGCTCGGACAGATACGCAGTATTTT

v_gene: TRBV7-9
d_gene: -
abundance: -
j_gene: TRBJ2-3
CDR3aa: CASRRITDTQYF
CDR3nt: TGTGCCAGCAGGCGTATCACAGATACGCAGTATTTT

v_gene: TRBV7-2
d_gene: -
abundance: -
j_gene: TRBJ1-1
CDR3aa: CASSLEGLSNTEAFF
CDR3nt: TGTGCCAGCAGCTTAGAGGGACTGTCGAACACTGAAGCTTTCTTT

v_gene: TRBV9
d_gene: TRBD1
abundance: many
j_gene: TRBJ2-3
CDR3aa: CASSAPGQGALDTQYF
CDR3nt: TGTGCCAGCAGTGCTCCGGGACAGGGGGCACTAGATACGCAGTATTTT

v_gene: TRBV7-9
d_gene: -
abundance: -
j_gene: TRBJ1-1
CDR3aa: CASSLAGTRNTEAFF
CDR3nt: TGTGCCAGCAGCTTAGCGGGGACAAGGAACACTGAAGCTTTCTTT

v_gene: TRBV5-5
d_gene: -
abundance: few
j_gene: TRBJ2-2
CDR3aa: CASSWAINTGELFF
CDR3nt: TGTGCCAGCAGCTGGGCGATCAACACCGGGGAGCTGTTTTTT

v_gene: TRBV2
d_gene: TRBD1
abundance: -
j_gene: TRBJ1-1
CDR3aa: CASSGLRDRASMNTEAFF
CDR3nt: TGTGCCAGCAGTGGTCTCCGGGACAGGGCATCCATGAACACTGAAGCTTTCTTT

v_gene: TRBV7-2
d_gene: -
abundance: few
j_gene: TRBJ2-5
CDR3aa: CASSPLLSTRLQETQYF
CDR3nt: TGTGCCAGCAGCCCGTTGTTAAGTACTAGGCTACAAGAGACCCAGTACTTC

v_gene: TRBV20-1
d_gene: -
abundance: many
j_gene: TRBJ2-2
CDR3aa: CSASGLGTGELFF
CDR3nt: TGCAGTGCTAGTGGACTGGGCACCGGGGAGCTGTTTTTT

v_gene: TRBV2
d_gene: TRBD1
abundance: many
j_gene: TRBJ2-1
CDR3aa: CASSEYWGTGPLGWFSNEQFF
CDR3nt: TGTGCCAGCAGTGAATATTGGGGGACAGGTCCACTGGGGTGGTTTTCCAATGAGCAGTTCTTC

v_gene: TRBV6-5
d_gene: TRBD2
abundance: few
j_gene: TRBJ2-3
CDR3aa: CASSYPGLAGFDTQYF
CDR3nt: TGTGCCAGCAGTTACCCGGGACTAGCGGGGTTCGATACGCAGTATTTT

v_gene: TRBV7-7
d_gene: TRBD1
abundance: -
j_gene: TRBJ1-2
CDR3aa: CASSRQGARSGNYGYTF
CDR3nt: TGTGCCAGCAGCAGACAGGGGGCAAGATCTGGGAACTATGGCTACACCTTC

v_gene: TRBV28
d_gene: -
abundance: -
j_gene: TRBJ1-5
CDR3aa: CASGSVYSNQPQHF
CDR3nt: TGTGCCAGCGGTTCAGTGTATAGCAATCAGCCCCAGCATTTT

v_gene: TRBV5-6
d_gene: -
abundance: -
j_gene: TRBJ1-1
CDR3aa: CASSLAYNTEAFF
CDR3nt: TGTGCCAGCAGCTTGGCGTATAACACTGAAGCTTTCTTT

v_gene: TRBV30
d_gene: -
abundance: -
j_gene: TRBJ1-4
CDR3aa: CASRGLTNEKLFF
CDR3nt: TGTGCCTCACGGGGACTGACGAATGAAAAACTGTTTTTT

v_gene: TRBV20-1
d_gene: -
abundance: few
j_gene: TRBJ1-1
CDR3aa: CSATPGQANTEAFF
CDR3nt: TGCAGTGCTACTCCGGGACAAGCAAACACTGAAGCTTTCTTT

v_gene: TRBV11-3
d_gene: -
abundance: many
j_gene: TRBJ2-3
CDR3aa: CASSLDYKKPQYF
CDR3nt: TGTGCCAGCAGCTTAGATTACAAAAAGCCGCAGTATTTT

v_gene: TRBV20-1
d_gene: -
abundance: few
j_gene: TRBJ1-2
CDR3aa: CSANEGRYGYTF
CDR3nt: TGCAGTGCTAACGAGGGGCGATATGGCTACACCTTC

v_gene: TRBV7-6
d_gene: -
abundance: many
j_gene: TRBJ1-2
CDR3aa: CASSPGPQGGYTF
CDR3nt: TGTGCCAGCAGCCCCGGCCCTCAAGGGGGCTACACCTTC

v_gene: TRBV4-2
d_gene: TRBD2
abundance: -
j_gene: TRBJ2-3
CDR3aa: CASSQVGLAGTSDTQYF
CDR3nt: TGTGCCAGCAGCCAAGTTGGACTAGCGGGGACCTCAGATACGCAGTATTTT

v_gene: TRBV24-1
d_gene: -
abundance: -
j_gene: TRBJ2-1
CDR3aa: CATSVRADNEQFF
CDR3nt: TGTGCCACCAGTGTCAGGGCCGACAATGAGCAGTTCTTC

v_gene: TRBV12-3/TRBV12-4
d_gene: -
abundance: few
j_gene: TRBJ2-6
CDR3aa: CASSKQGGSGANVLTF
CDR3nt: TGTGCCAGCAGTAAACAGGGTGGCTCTGGGGCCAACGTCCTGACTTTC

v_gene: TRBV20-1
d_gene: TRBD2
abundance: few
j_gene: TRBJ2-5
CDR3aa: CSARDRTSGGQETQYF
CDR3nt: TGCAGTGCTAGAGATCGGACTAGCGGGGGCCAAGAGACCCAGTACTTC

v_gene: TRBV20-1
d_gene: -
abundance: few
j_gene: TRBJ2-4
CDR3aa: CSASDLRLAKNIQYF
CDR3nt: TGCAGTGCTAGCGATCTGCGCCTAGCCAAAAACATTCAGTACTTC

v_gene: TRBV15
d_gene: -
abundance: many
j_gene: TRBJ2-2
CDR3aa: CATSRAGRQINTGELFF
CDR3nt: TGTGCCACCAGCAGAGCGGGTAGACAGATCAACACCGGGGAGCTGTTTTTT

v_gene: TRBV6-5
d_gene: -
abundance: -
j_gene: TRBJ1-2
CDR3aa: CASSYSGLGGYTF
CDR3nt: TGTGCCAGCAGTTACTCGGGGTTGGGTGGCTACACCTTC

v_gene: TRBV12-3/TRBV12-4
d_gene: -
abundance: few
j_gene: TRBJ2-7
CDR3aa: CASSLDGVLSDEQYF
CDR3nt: TGTGCCAGCAGTTTAGACGGGGTCCTCTCCGACGAGCAGTACTTC

v_gene: TRBV7-9
d_gene: -
abundance: many
j_gene: TRBJ2-7
CDR3aa: CASSLAGTVSYEQYF
CDR3nt: TGTGCCAGCAGCTTAGCCGGGACGGTGTCCTACGAGCAGTACTTC

v_gene: TRBV6-1
d_gene: -
abundance: -
j_gene: TRBJ2-1
CDR3aa: CASSLDRLSSYNEQFF
CDR3nt: TGTGCCAGCAGCCTTGACAGACTTAGCTCCTACAATGAGCAGTTCTTC

v_gene: TRBV12-3/TRBV12-4
d_gene: -
abundance: many
j_gene: TRBJ2-1
CDR3aa: CASSLWQDNEQFF
CDR3nt: TGTGCCAGCAGTTTATGGCAGGACAATGAGCAGTTCTTC

v_gene: TRBV13
d_gene: -
abundance: -
j_gene: TRBJ2-7
CDR3aa: CASSWAESEQYF
CDR3nt: TGTGCCAGCAGCTGGGCAGAGTCCGAGCAGTACTTC

v_gene: TRBV15
d_gene: -
abundance: -
j_gene: TRBJ1-1
CDR3aa: CATSRGVPTEAFF
CDR3nt: TGTGCCACCAGCAGAGGGGTCCCCACTGAAGCTTTCTTT